This T cell receptor (beta chain) was obtained from a study of CD8+ T cells in alopecia areata. Overall study context: Patients in the treated group were given tofacitinib by mouth, 5 to 10 mg twice a day. Scoring of severity for treated patients was based on percentage of affected scalp area.

Notes on the study in general: For patients receiving tofacitinib, scalp clonality and expanded CD8+ clones among the top 100 significantly decreased. Scalp samples also contribute reads from the resident alphabeta T cells found in normal skin.

CDR1 and CDR2 from the germline V gene are SGHTA and FQGTGA. The V end was cut by 3 bases, the J end by 4 bases, with 12 bases between. The CDR3 spans 14 residues. Sample treatment: oral pan-JAK inhibitor, 5-10 mg twice daily. Comments on this clone: Its antigen is unknown. Other DNA sequences in the sample encode the same CDR3.

Extracted RNA was reverse transcribed into cDNA, the sequencing template. Clones were read by immunoSEQ multiplex PCR, and TCRdb kept only the in-frame ones, dropping some. The sample contains about 210,000 clones, 40% to 45% of which appear only once. The chain carries TRBV7-3 and TRBJ1-1; maybe TRBD1 (5 bases). The material sequenced was CD4+ T cells sorted from blood, taken at approximately week 37, from a patient treated with tofacitinib. The clonotype comes from a human donor with alopecia areata. The CDR3 reads CASSLGVSGTEAFF. In DNA, the CDR3 is TGTGCCAGCAGCTTGGGGGTATCGGGCACTGAAGCTTTCTTT.